The present entry profiles one T cell receptor beta chain with its context. This clone was detected once. Its antigen is unknown. It has no much larger one-base neighbor in the sample; base qualities were not kept. Cut back by 2 bases and 2 bases, the V and J ends lie 6 bases apart. Including the terminal cysteine and phenylalanine, the CDR3 comprises 13 residues. The retained sequence is limited to the CDR3, 39 bases, with the frame set at the first base. What this sample's time point label stands for: baseline before first vaccination. Vaccinee samples were obtained from the UK trials COV001 and COV002, which included a single-blind randomized controlled phase 2/3 trial of AZD1222 (ChAdOx1 nCoV-19) in healthy adults. For TCRbeta chain sequencing, PBMC samples were collected from trial participants at day 0 and at day 28 after the second dose. The CDR3 regions of human TCRbeta chains were analyzed by immunosequencing. Per the authors' processing: TCRs in the repertoires were matched against a reference library of SARS-CoV-2-specific TCRs that had been generated with the MIRA antigen-specificity platform. Breadth was defined as the fraction of unique TCRs that were SARS-CoV-2-associated, and depth was defined as the fraction of total T cells that were SARS-CoV-2-associated. Each spike-specific TCR was assigned to its reactive spike region and to a CD4 or CD8 class using the MIRA data. Log10-transformed breadth and depth values were compared by one-way ANOVA with Sidak's multiple comparisons tests. This is the immuneACCESS table as TCRdb keeps it, with only in-frame sequences that have V and J called. A part of the clones is gone; compared with another copy, unresolved V genes explain less than half, and the rest is unexplained. V and J calls and clone size are those listed in that table; D and trimming were worked out from the DNA. The sample includes 130,000 to 150,000 clones, with around nine tenths observed a single time. The ten most abundant clones make up less than 5.5% of the sample.

These data originate in a study of T cell responses to AZD1222 COVID-19 vaccine (dated by TCRdb to 2020 to 2023). Background for the entire study: AZD1222 recipients given second doses at about 4 weeks or at about 12 weeks were pooled, since spike-specific TCR depth and breadth were not found to differ between the two schedules. Trial participants were enrolled by age into subgroups of 18-55, 56-69 and 70-plus years, and around 150, 28 and 57 TCR-sequenced participants, respectively, were included in these subgroups. TCR sequencing covered more than 230 trial participants: about 210 given two doses of AZD1222 and about 26 given two doses of MenACWY control vaccine.

The investigation overall reported the following: CD4 TCRs associated with the vaccine covered the entire spike protein, and the dominant responses were in regions 160-218 and 743-854. In the small 56-69-year group, the increase in depth fell short of significance, most likely because of low power. A significant rise in spike-specific TCR breadth and depth was observed after two AZD1222 doses relative to day 0 and relative to MenACWY recipients. Nearly half of unique spike-specific TCRs reportedly recognized epitopes outside regions mutated in the B.1.351 and B.1.1.7 variants. Conclusions about previously exposed vaccinees were limited because only a handful of AZD1222 recipients were SARS-CoV-2 seropositive at baseline. Because no samples from the day 14 peak response were available, repertoires could be characterized only after the peak T cell response. Participants were mostly white British and included more females than males, and it was suggested by the authors that clonal diversity may have been underestimated.

The rearrangement joined TRBV12-3 or TRBV12-4 to TRBJ2-5; confidence is insufficient to name the D gene. The receptor comes from an adult in good health. Sample: peripheral blood, taken on day 0 of AZD1222 vaccination. The DNA reads TGTGCCAGCAGTTTACCCGGGCAAGAGACCCAGTACTTC. It is translated as CASSLPGQETQYF.